Listed here are 9 T cell receptor beta chains from one sample, sequenced in a study of T-cell memory formation after mild COVID-19. Via MiXCR, TCRdb re-called the 5' RACE reads, giving one row per CDR3 protein. The sample includes around 300,000 distinct CDR3 sequences, 10% to 15% seen only once; the top ten take over 20%. Sequencing input: PBMCs or a T cell subset sorted from them (not recorded which). Source of these receptors: a man between 18 and 35 years old who had mild COVID-19 (a few samples of this study predate the infection). Cell type and time point are not known.

Ten or more counts support this clonotype. The rearrangement links TRBV7-2 to TRBJ2-2, with 8 positions matching TRBD1. The CDR3 covers 16 residues. Per germline, CDR1 SGHTA and CDR2 FQGNSA. With 2 bases clipped from V and 4 bases from J, the junction kept 6 bases outside the gene matches. CDR3 in DNA: TGTGCCAGCAGCTTAAGGCAGGGGGCGCCCACCGGGGAGCTGTTTTTT. This sequence encodes CASSLRQGAPTGELFF.

In its sample, this clonotype was seen a few times. CDR3 DNA: TGTGCCAGCAGTTTCATGGTGGGCACTGAAGCTTTCTTT. Translation: CASSFMVGTEAFF. The rearrangement joins TRBV12-3 or TRBV12-4 to TRBJ1-1; D is uncertain. Trimming removed 3 bases at V and 4 bases at J, with 9 bases between. The CDR3 is made up of 13 amino acids.

The chain joins TRBV28 to TRBJ1-2; D is uncertain. With 5 bases removed from V and 4 bases from J, the gap between germline ends came to 8 bases. Germline values: CDR1 MDHEN, CDR2 SYDVKM. The CDR3 runs to 12 residues. In DNA, the CDR3 is TGTGCCAGCAGTACCTGGGGCTATGGCTACACCTTC. As protein: CASSTWGYGYTF.

This clonotype has a handful of counts. J is TRBJ2-2 and V is TRBV3-1; tentative D call: TRBD1 (5 bases). Germline V CDR1 and CDR2: LGHDT, YNNKEL (reference sequence). The CDR3 length is 16 residues. Between the trimmed V and J ends, which lost 4 bases and 4 bases, there was a span of 16 bases. The CDR3 sequence: CASSPPRRVLTGELFF. In DNA, the CDR3 is TGTGCCAGCAGCCCCCCCCGCAGGGTTCTCACCGGGGAGCTGTTTTTT.

The V call is TRBV6-2 or TRBV6-3, the J call TRBJ2-3; 10 nucleotides agree with TRBD2. The V gene's germline CDR1 is MNHEY and CDR2 SVGEGT. Unmatched junction bases numbered 16, after V lost 7 bases and J lost 6 bases. The length of the CDR3 is 17 residues. The DNA for the CDR3 is TGTGCCAGCAAGCGACTTATTAGCGGGGGGATGGCGGATACGCAGTATTTT. Its translation: CASKRLISGGMADTQYF.

CDR3 loop: CASSSLMRPYEQYF. DNA of the CDR3: TGCGCCAGCAGCTCCTTAATGCGCCCCTACGAGCAGTACTTC. V usage is TRBV5-1 and J usage is TRBJ2-7; D unresolved. This CDR3 is 14 amino acids long. Germline V gene lookup returns CDR1 SGHRS and CDR2 YFSETQ. Trimming removed 3 bases at V and 2 bases at J, with 12 bases between.

This clonotype was detected only a few times. The gene calls are TRBV5-1 and TRBJ2-4; D possibly corresponds to TRBD2 (7 bases). The CDR3 has 16 residues. Per the germline V gene, CDR1 is SGHRS and CDR2 is YFSETQ. The V end was cut by 4 bases, the J end by 3 bases, with 17 bases between. CDR3 residues: CASSPTGGPGKNIQYF. The DNA for the CDR3 is TGCGCCAGCAGCCCCACCGGGGGGCCGGGCAAAAACATTCAGTACTTC.

This chain joins TRBV27 and TRBJ1-5, with 8 bases that match TRBD1. This CDR3 is built from 13 residues. After removal of 5 bases from V and 7 bases from J, the junction contained 4 bases not matched to a gene. Germline V CDR1 and CDR2: MNHEY, SMNVEV (reference sequence). The CDR3 DNA is TGTGCCAGCAGTGCAGGGGGCTTCCAGCCCCAGCATTTT. Protein: CASSAGGFQPQHF.

In its sample, this clonotype was seen many times. CDR3 nucleotides: TGTGCCAGCAGTTTAATGGCAGTCAATCAGCCCCAGCATTTT. This sequence encodes CASSLMAVNQPQHF. The V gene is TRBV12-3 or TRBV12-4, the J gene TRBJ1-5, with D uncertain. V lost 2 bases to trimming and J lost 3 bases, with 8 bases between them. CDR3 size: 14 residues.